The clone carrying this T cell receptor beta chain was counted ten times or more. The antigen is undetermined. TCRdb re-analysed the reads in MiXCR, keeping a single row per CDR3 protein. Among about a million distinct CDR3 sequences listed, 31% were seen once. Germline CDR1 is SGHVS and CDR2 is FNYEAQ. The germline V and J ends were trimmed by 5 bases and 1 base, with 13 bases remaining between them. CDR3 length equals 15 residues. This entry belongs to a study of T cell repertoires in cytomegalovirus infection. The material sequenced was cultured CD8+ T cells from PBMCs, taken from culture after CMV antigen stimulation. This clonotype originated in a human donor in good health (CMV status not recorded). Some clones in this sample may be carry-over from other donors' samples. The rearrangement uses TRBV7-6 and TRBJ2-3, with D possibly matching TRBD1 (6 bases). The CDR3 here is CASSPRDTRTDTQYF. DNA of the CDR3: TGTGCCAGCAGCCCCCGGGACACCCGCACAGATACGCAGTATTTT.